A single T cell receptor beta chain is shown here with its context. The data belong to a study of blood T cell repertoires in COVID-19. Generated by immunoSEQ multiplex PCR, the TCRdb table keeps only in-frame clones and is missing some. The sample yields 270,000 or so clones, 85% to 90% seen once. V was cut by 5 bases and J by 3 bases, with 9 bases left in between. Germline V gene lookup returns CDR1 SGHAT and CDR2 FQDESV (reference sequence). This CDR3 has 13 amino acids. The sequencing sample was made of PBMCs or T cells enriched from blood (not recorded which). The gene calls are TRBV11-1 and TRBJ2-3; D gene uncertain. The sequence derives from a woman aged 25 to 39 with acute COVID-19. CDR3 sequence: CASSPYETDTQYF. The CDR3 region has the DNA TGTGCCAGCAGCCCCTACGAGACAGATACGCAGTATTTT.